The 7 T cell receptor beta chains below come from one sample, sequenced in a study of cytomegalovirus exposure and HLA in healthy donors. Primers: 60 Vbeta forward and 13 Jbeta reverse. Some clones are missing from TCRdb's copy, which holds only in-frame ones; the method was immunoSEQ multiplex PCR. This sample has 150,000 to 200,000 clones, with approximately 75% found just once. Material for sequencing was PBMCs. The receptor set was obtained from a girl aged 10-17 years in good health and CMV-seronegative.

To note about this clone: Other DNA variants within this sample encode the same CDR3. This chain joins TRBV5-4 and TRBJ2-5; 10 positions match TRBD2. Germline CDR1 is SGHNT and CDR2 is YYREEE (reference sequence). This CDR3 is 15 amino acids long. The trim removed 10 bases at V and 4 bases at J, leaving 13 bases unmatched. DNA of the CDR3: TGTGCCTGGAGGGGGGTAGCGGGAGGCGGAGAGACCCAGTACTTC. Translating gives CAWRGVAGGGETQYF.

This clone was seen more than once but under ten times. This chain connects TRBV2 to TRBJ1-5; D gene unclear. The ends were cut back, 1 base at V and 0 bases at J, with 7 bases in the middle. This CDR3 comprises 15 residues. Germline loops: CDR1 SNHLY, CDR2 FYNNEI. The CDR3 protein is CASSEGQASNQPQHF. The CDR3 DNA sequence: TGTGCCAGCAGTGAAGGTCAGGCTAGCAATCAGCCCCAGCATTTT.

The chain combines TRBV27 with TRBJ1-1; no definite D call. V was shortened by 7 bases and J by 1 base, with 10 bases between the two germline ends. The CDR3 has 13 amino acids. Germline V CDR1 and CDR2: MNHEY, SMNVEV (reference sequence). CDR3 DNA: TGTGCCAGCACCCTTGGCAGGAACACTGAAGCTTTCTTT. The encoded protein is CASTLGRNTEAFF.

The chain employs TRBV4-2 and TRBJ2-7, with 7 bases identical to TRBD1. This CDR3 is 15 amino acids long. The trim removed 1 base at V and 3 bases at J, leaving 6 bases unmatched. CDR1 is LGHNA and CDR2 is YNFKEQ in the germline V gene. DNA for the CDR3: TGTGCCAGCAGCCAAGTAGGGCAGGGGGACTACGAGCAGTACTTC. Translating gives CASSQVGQGDYEQYF.

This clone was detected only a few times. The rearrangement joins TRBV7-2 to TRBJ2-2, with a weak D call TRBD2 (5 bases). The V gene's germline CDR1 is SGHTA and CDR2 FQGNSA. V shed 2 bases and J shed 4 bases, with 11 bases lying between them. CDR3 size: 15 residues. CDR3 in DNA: TGTGCCAGCAGCTTAAGACTAAGAGGCACCGGGGAGCTGTTTTTT. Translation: CASSLRLRGTGELFF.

The CDR3 nucleotides are TGTGCCAGCAGCTTCAGATCAACTAATGAAAAACTGTTTTTT. Its translation is CASSFRSTNEKLFF. The rearrangement joins TRBV9 to TRBJ1-4, with no clear D. Trimming shortened V by 4 bases and J by 0 bases, and 7 bases separated the two germline ends. Germline V lookup: CDR1 SGDLS, CDR2 YYNGEE. The CDR3 runs 14 residues.

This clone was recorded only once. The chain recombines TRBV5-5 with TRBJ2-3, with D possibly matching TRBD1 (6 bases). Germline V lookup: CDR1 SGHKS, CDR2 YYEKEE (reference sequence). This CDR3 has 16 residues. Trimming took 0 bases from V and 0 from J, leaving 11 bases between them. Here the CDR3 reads CASSLGRDTSTDTQYF. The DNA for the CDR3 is TGTGCCAGCAGCTTGGGCAGGGACACTAGCACAGATACGCAGTATTTT.